These 32 T cell receptor beta chains originate from one sample sequenced in a study of blood T cell repertoires in COVID-19. The repertoire was sequenced with immunoSEQ multiplex PCR; TCRdb's copy has only in-frame clones and lacks some. This table holds over 250,000 clones, less than 90% found once. What was sequenced was peripheral blood. These receptors all stem from a human donor in a cohort sampled during active COVID-19.

The chain couples TRBV28 to TRBJ1-1; D is ambiguous. This CDR3 is 12 amino acids long. V was clipped by 3 bases and J by 11 bases, with 13 bases between them. CDR1 and CDR2 (germline): MDHEN, SYDVKM. CDR3 sequence: CASSFSGKRAFF. The CDR3 DNA sequence: TGTGCCAGCAGTTTTTCGGGTAAGCGGGCTTTCTTT.

The rearrangement joins TRBV2 to TRBJ2-7; the match to TRBD2 covers 9 bases. Germline-derived CDR1 and CDR2 are SNHLY and FYNNEI. V trimming: 8 bases; J trimming: 5 bases; junction bases outside the gene matches: 1. The CDR3 is 11 amino acids. This CDR3 reads CASGLANEQYF. The CDR3 DNA reads as TGTGCCAGCGGACTAGCGAACGAGCAGTACTTC.

The chain is built from TRBV4-3 and TRBJ2-3, with D maybe TRBD2 (7 bases). V dropped 0 bases and J dropped 0 bases, with 16 bases sitting between them. Germline V lookup: CDR1 LGHNA, CDR2 YSLEER. The CDR3 sequence is 18 residues long. In nucleotides, the CDR3 is TGCGCCAGCAGCCAAGATCAATTGGCGGGGGCTAGCACAGATACGCAGTATTTT. Amino acids: CASSQDQLAGASTDTQYF.

The chain employs TRBV28 and TRBJ1-6; D not certain. The CDR3 consists of 13 residues. CDR1 and CDR2 from the germline V gene are MDHEN and SYDVKM. The germline V and J ends were trimmed by 9 bases and 6 bases, with 12 bases remaining between them. CDR3 sequence: CASFLQSNSPLHF. The CDR3 DNA reads TGTGCCAGTTTCCTACAGAGTAATTCACCCCTCCACTTT.

V is TRBV24-1 and J is TRBJ2-5; 10 positions agree with TRBD1. CDR3 size: 16 residues. V gave up 4 bases and J gave up 3 bases; unmatched junction bases: 7. The germline gives CDR1 KGHDR, CDR2 SFDVKD. For the CDR3, the DNA is TGTGCCACCAGTGACCCGACAGGGGGCTTGAAAGAGACCCAGTACTTC. Residues: CATSDPTGGLKETQYF.

CDR3 amino acids: CASSPPGLNTGELFF. The CDR3 DNA is TGTGCCAGCAGCCCGCCGGGACTCAACACCGGGGAGCTGTTTTTT. The chain uses TRBV7-8 and TRBJ2-2; a possible D gene is TRBD2 (6 bases). V was trimmed by 5 bases and J by 2 bases, leaving 12 bases between them. The CDR3 has 15 amino acids. Looked up from germline, CDR1 is SGHVS and CDR2 is FQNEAQ.

This chain uses TRBV19 with TRBJ1-6; 8 bases are a match to TRBD1. J lost 9 bases, V lost 6 bases, and 13 bases had no gene match. Per germline, CDR1 LNHDA and CDR2 SQIVND (reference sequence). The CDR3 totals 16 residues. CDR3 protein: CASRQSHQGAFSPLHF. As DNA, the CDR3 is TGTGCCAGTAGGCAATCCCACCAGGGGGCTTTTTCACCCCTCCACTTT.

This chain links TRBV7-9 with TRBJ2-5; 8 bases are a match to TRBD2. Trimming cost V 0 bases and J 3 bases; bases outside gene matches: 6. In germline, CDR1 is SEHNR, CDR2 FQNEAQ (reference sequence). This CDR3 comprises 16 residues. CDR3 in amino acids: CASSLASGGGKETQYF. In DNA form, the CDR3 reads TGTGCCAGCAGCTTAGCGTCCGGCGGGGGGAAAGAGACCCAGTACTTC.

This clone was recorded many times. This chain connects TRBV3-1 (or the pseudogene TRBV3-2) to TRBJ2-1, with 12 bases that match TRBD1. The CDR3 runs 14 residues. Germline CDR1 and CDR2: LGHDT and YNNKEL (reference sequence). V lost 6 bases and J lost 8; bases outside the gene matches: 5. CDR3 sequence (DNA): TGTGCCAGCAGAACGGGACAGGGGGCCTATGAGCAGTTCTTC. As protein: CASRTGQGAYEQFF.

The rearrangement links TRBV11-2 to TRBJ2-1; D remains ambiguous. V was trimmed by 1 base and J by 0 bases, leaving 7 bases between them. The CDR3 runs to 15 residues. Germline CDR1 is SGHAT and CDR2 is FQNNGV. CDR3 nucleotides: TGTGCCAGCAGCTTAGCGGGTTCCTCCTACAATGAGCAGTTCTTC. This codes for CASSLAGSSYNEQFF.

The rearrangement links TRBV6-4 to TRBJ2-3; 9 positions match TRBD2. The CDR3 covers 19 residues. V lost 3 bases, J lost 2 bases, and 15 bases stayed unmatched. Germline CDR1 is MRHNA and CDR2 is SNTAGT. Written as DNA, the CDR3 is TGTGCCAGCAGTGAGCATGCCCCCCGGGCGGGAGGGCCCACAGATACGCAGTATTTT. It encodes CASSEHAPRAGGPTDTQYF.

This chain links TRBV19 with TRBJ2-6, with D perhaps matching TRBD2 (7 bases). The V end lost 8 bases, the J end lost 4 bases, and 12 bases lay between the germline ends. The CDR3 sequence is 14 residues long. Germline V gene lookup returns CDR1 LNHDA and CDR2 SQIVND (reference sequence). The CDR3 sequence: CASWGGAGANVLTF. The CDR3 bases are TGTGCCAGTTGGGGGGGGGCGGGGGCCAACGTCCTGACTTTC. The whole variable domain, remainder taken from reference TRBV19 and TRBJ2-6, is DGGITQSPKYLFRKEGQNVTLSCEQNLNHDAMYWYRQDPGQGLRLIYYSQIVNDFQKGDIAEGYSVSREKKESFPLTVTSAQKNPTAFYLCASWGGAGANVLTFGAGSRLTVL.

The J gene is TRBJ2-3, the V gene TRBV19, with TRBD2 identical over 8 bases. CDR1 LNHDA and CDR2 SQIVND come from the germline V gene (reference sequence). The CDR3 sequence is 15 residues long. V lost 4 bases to trimming and J lost 5 bases; unmatched junction nucleotides: 8. The chain's CDR3 is CASSNVREVQDTQYF. CDR3 nucleotide sequence: TGTGCCAGTAGTAATGTGCGGGAGGTGCAAGATACGCAGTATTTT. The whole variable domain, filled in from reference TRBV19 and TRBJ2-3, reads DGGITQSPKYLFRKEGQNVTLSCEQNLNHDAMYWYRQDPGQGLRLIYYSQIVNDFQKGDIAEGYSVSREKKESFPLTVTSAQKNPTAFYLCASSNVREVQDTQYFGPGTRLTVL.

This chain joins TRBV5-1 and TRBJ2-2; 7 positions match TRBD1. This CDR3 has 16 amino acids. J was trimmed by 1 base and V by 0 bases; bases with no gene match: 3. Germline V CDR1 and CDR2: SGHRS, YFSETQ. The CDR3 DNA reads TGCGCCAGCAGCTTGGGGACAGGACTGAACACCGGGGAGCTGTTTTTT. Protein sequence: CASSLGTGLNTGELFF.

The chain combines TRBV4-1 with TRBJ2-5, with TRBD2 matching 11 bases. Germline CDR1 and CDR2: MGHRA and YSYEKL. The V and J ends lost 5 bases and 3 bases, in that order; junction bases with no gene match: 5. CDR3 length equals 15 residues. The CDR3: CASSASGRSKETQYF. The CDR3 nucleotides are TGCGCCAGCAGCGCTAGCGGGAGGTCCAAAGAGACCCAGTACTTC.

The rearrangement links TRBV2 to TRBJ1-1, with a weak D call TRBD1 (6 bases). Looked up from germline, CDR1 is SNHLY and CDR2 is FYNNEI. The CDR3 length is 13 residues. The V end was cut by 6 bases, the J end by 5 bases, with 13 bases between. CDR3 sequence: CASSRTEWTEAFF. The DNA of the CDR3 is TGTGCCAGCAGCCGGACAGAATGGACTGAAGCTTTCTTT.

The chain employs TRBV6-5 and TRBJ2-7, with 7 bases identical to TRBD2. The CDR3 extends over 14 amino acids. The germline V gene encodes CDR1 MNHEY and CDR2 SVGAGI. After removal of 8 bases from V and 0 bases from J, the junction contained 7 bases not matched to a gene. CDR3 sequence reads: CASRLLASSYEQYF. CDR3 coding DNA: TGTGCCAGCCGTTTACTAGCGAGCTCCTACGAGCAGTACTTC.

The gene calls are TRBV2 and TRBJ2-2; 7 bases are shared with TRBD2. CDR1 is SNHLY and CDR2 is FYNNEI in the germline V gene. The trim removed 4 bases at V and 2 bases at J, leaving 4 bases unmatched. The CDR3 covers 15 residues. Here the CDR3 DNA reads TGTGCCAGCAGTGTTCGGGGGGTAAACACCGGGGAGCTGTTTTTT. This codes for CASSVRGVNTGELFF.

The J gene is TRBJ1-2, the V gene TRBV6-5; D call uncertain. V was cut by 8 bases and J by 2 bases, with 9 bases left in between. CDR1 MNHEY and CDR2 SVGAGI come from the germline V gene. The CDR3 runs 12 residues. In nucleotides, the CDR3 is TGTGCCAGCTCGTACAGCAACTATGGCTACACCTTC. Amino acids: CASSYSNYGYTF.

The chain recombines TRBV11-3 with TRBJ1-1; D gene ambiguous. Looked up from germline, CDR1 is SGHNT and CDR2 is YENEEA. V was clipped by 2 bases and J by 2 bases, with 6 bases between them. The CDR3 has 13 residues. CDR3 amino acids: CASSLTVNTEAFF. CDR3 bases: TGTGCCAGCAGCTTAACGGTAAACACTGAAGCTTTCTTT.

The chain links TRBV7-2 to TRBJ2-2; a weak D match, TRBD2 (6 bases). Germline V gene lookup returns CDR1 SGHTA and CDR2 FQGNSA. V lost 1 base and J lost 0, with 9 bases in between. The CDR3 is 16 residues long. In nucleotides, the CDR3 is TGTGCCAGCAGCTTAGTAGGAGGGACGAACACCGGGGAGCTGTTTTTT. This gives the protein CASSLVGGTNTGELFF.

The chain links TRBV6-5 to TRBJ1-2, with 7 positions matching TRBD1. With V trimmed by 8 bases and J by 8 bases, 17 bases remained unmatched. Germline values: CDR1 MNHEY, CDR2 SVGAGI. The CDR3 extends over 15 amino acids. In DNA form, the CDR3 reads TGTGCCAGCCCAAGCCGGACAGGTCGGGGTCTAGGCTACACCTTC. Translation gives CASPSRTGRGLGYTF.

The chain is built from TRBV6-5 and TRBJ2-7, with 11 bases fitting TRBD2. J lost 3 bases, V lost 6 bases, and 4 bases had no gene match. Germline CDR1 and CDR2: MNHEY and SVGAGI. This CDR3 comprises 14 residues. The CDR3 loop is CASRAGTSGYEQYF. The DNA for the CDR3 is TGTGCCAGCAGGGCCGGGACTAGCGGCTACGAGCAGTACTTC.

The CDR3 DNA reads TGCGCCAGCAGCCAAGCACGGAGCTTGAACACCGGGGAGCTGTTTTTT. Translation: CASSQARSLNTGELFF. The chain uses TRBV4-1 and TRBJ2-2, with D uncertain. Trimming cost V 1 base and J 1 base, with 10 bases left between them. CDR1 is MGHRA, CDR2 YSYEKL, per germline. CDR3 length equals 16 residues.

This chain connects TRBV7-9 to TRBJ2-1, with D possibly matching TRBD1 (6 bases). Per the germline V gene, CDR1 is SEHNR and CDR2 is FQNEAQ (reference sequence). Deletions cut 1 base from V and 10 bases from J, with 14 bases between. This CDR3 has 14 amino acids. CDR3: CASSLGGTFGEQFF. CDR3 DNA sequence: TGTGCCAGCAGCTTAGGGGGGACATTTGGGGAGCAGTTCTTC.

The rearrangement uses TRBV19 and TRBJ2-5, with TRBD1 identical over 7 bases. The CDR3 consists of 14 residues. Looked up from germline, CDR1 is LNHDA and CDR2 is SQIVND (reference sequence). V lost 8 bases to trimming and J lost 2 bases; unmatched junction nucleotides: 8. The CDR3 DNA reads as TGTGCCAGTTCAACAGGGGACCTACAAGAGACCCAGTACTTC. Amino acids: CASSTGDLQETQYF.

The gene calls are TRBV29-1 and TRBJ2-1; 15 positions agree with TRBD2. Germline assignment: CDR1 SQVTM and CDR2 ANQGSEA. This CDR3 spans 17 amino acids. V gave up 7 bases and J gave up 2 bases; unmatched junction bases: 9. CDR3 sequence (DNA): TGCAGCGCTTCGGGACTAGCGGGAGGACCCCCCTACAATGAGCAGTTCTTC. Protein product: CSASGLAGGPPYNEQFF.

J is TRBJ2-2 and V is TRBV27; possible D gene TRBD2, 5 bases. Germline V gene lookup returns CDR1 MNHEY and CDR2 SMNVEV (reference sequence). The CDR3 is 14 amino acids. V was pared by 6 bases and J by 4 bases, with 12 bases between. The CDR3 is CASRSRAGTGELFF. CDR3 coding DNA: TGTGCCAGCAGATCGAGGGCGGGCACCGGGGAGCTGTTTTTT.

This sequence joins TRBV2 and TRBJ1-5; perhaps TRBD1 as D (6 bases). From germline, CDR1 is SNHLY and CDR2 FYNNEI. With 5 bases removed from V and 4 bases from J, the gap between germline ends came to 12 bases. The CDR3 is made up of 14 amino acids. The CDR3 DNA reads TGTGCCAGCAGTCTAACAGGGCGGAATCAGCCCCAGCATTTT. Translated, it gives CASSLTGRNQPQHF.

The rearrangement links TRBV6-6 to TRBJ1-5; weak D call: TRBD1 (6 bases). V lost 5 bases to trimming and J lost 5 bases, with 7 bases between them. CDR1 and CDR2 (germline): MNHNY, SVGAGI (reference sequence). There are 12 residues in the CDR3. The CDR3 sequence is CASSRQDQPQHF. In DNA, the CDR3 is TGTGCCAGCAGTCGACAGGATCAGCCCCAGCATTTT.

This clone has only a few counts. The CDR3 DNA sequence: TGTGCCAGCAGTGTTGAACAGGGTCTTAGTAACGGTGGCTACACCTTC. Amino acids: CASSVEQGLSNGGYTF. This rearrangement joins TRBV2 to TRBJ1-2, with D tentatively TRBD1 (6 bases). Germline values: CDR1 SNHLY, CDR2 FYNNEI. V was trimmed by 4 bases and J by 7 bases, leaving 22 bases between them. CDR3 length: 16 residues. The full variable domain, its missing parts supplied by reference TRBV2 and TRBJ1-2, is EPEVTQTPSHQVTQMGQEVILRCVPISNHLYFYWYRQILGQKVEFLVSFYNNEISEKSEIFDDQFSVERPDGSNFTLKIRSTKLEDSAMYFCASSVEQGLSNGGYTFGSGTRLTVV.

V and J are TRBV5-1 and TRBJ2-7; 9 bases fit TRBD1. The CDR3 totals 14 residues. Germline V gene sequence: CDR1 SGHRS, CDR2 YFSETQ. J gave up 6 bases and V 3 bases, and 7 bases lay outside the gene matches. CDR3: CASSSADRGAEQYF. For the CDR3, the DNA is TGCGCCAGCAGCTCCGCGGACAGGGGTGCCGAGCAGTACTTC.